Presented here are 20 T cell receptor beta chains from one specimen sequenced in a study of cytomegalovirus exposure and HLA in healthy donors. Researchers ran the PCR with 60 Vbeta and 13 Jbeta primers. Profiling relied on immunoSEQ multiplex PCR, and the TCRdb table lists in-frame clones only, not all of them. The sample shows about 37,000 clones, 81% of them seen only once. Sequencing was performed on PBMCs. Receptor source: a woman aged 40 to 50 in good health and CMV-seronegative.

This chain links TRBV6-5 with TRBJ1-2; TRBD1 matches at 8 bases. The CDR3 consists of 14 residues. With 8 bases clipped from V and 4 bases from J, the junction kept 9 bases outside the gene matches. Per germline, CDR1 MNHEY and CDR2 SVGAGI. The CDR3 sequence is CASFGQGSFYGYTF. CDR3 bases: TGTGCCAGCTTTGGACAGGGATCTTTCTATGGCTACACCTTC.

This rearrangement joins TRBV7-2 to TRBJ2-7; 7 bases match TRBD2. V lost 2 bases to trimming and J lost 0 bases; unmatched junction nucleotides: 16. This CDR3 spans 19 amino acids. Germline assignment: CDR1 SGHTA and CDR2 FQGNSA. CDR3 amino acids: CASSLRVLVSRGSSYEQYF. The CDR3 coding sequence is TGTGCCAGCAGCTTACGGGTCCTAGTGTCGCGGGGGAGCTCCTACGAGCAGTACTTC.

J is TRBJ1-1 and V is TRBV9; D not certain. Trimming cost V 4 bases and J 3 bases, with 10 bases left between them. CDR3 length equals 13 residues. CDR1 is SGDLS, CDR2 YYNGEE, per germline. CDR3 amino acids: CASSSYQDTEAFF. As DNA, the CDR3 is TGTGCCAGCAGCTCCTACCAAGACACTGAAGCTTTCTTT. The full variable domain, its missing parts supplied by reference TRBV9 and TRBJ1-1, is DSGVTQTPKHLITATGQRVTLRCSPRSGDLSVYWYQQSLDQGLQFLIQYYNGEERAKGNILERFSAQQFPDLHSELNLSSLELGDSALYFCASSSYQDTEAFFGQGTRLTVV.

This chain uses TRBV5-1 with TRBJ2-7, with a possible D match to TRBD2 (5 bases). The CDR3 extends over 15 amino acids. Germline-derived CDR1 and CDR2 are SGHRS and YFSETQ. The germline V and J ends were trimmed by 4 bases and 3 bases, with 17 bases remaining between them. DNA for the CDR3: TGCGCCAGCAGCACCACCGGGAACCCCCTCTACGAGCAGTACTTC. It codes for CASSTTGNPLYEQYF.

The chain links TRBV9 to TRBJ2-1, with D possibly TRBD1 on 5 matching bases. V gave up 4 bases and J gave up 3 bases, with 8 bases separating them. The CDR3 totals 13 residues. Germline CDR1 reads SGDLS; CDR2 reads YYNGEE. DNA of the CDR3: TGTGCCAGCAGCACGACAGACTACAATGAGCAGTTCTTC. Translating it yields CASSTTDYNEQFF. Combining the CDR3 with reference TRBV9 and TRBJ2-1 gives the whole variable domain DSGVTQTPKHLITATGQRVTLRCSPRSGDLSVYWYQQSLDQGLQFLIQYYNGEERAKGNILERFSAQQFPDLHSELNLSSLELGDSALYFCASSTTDYNEQFFGPGTRLTVL.

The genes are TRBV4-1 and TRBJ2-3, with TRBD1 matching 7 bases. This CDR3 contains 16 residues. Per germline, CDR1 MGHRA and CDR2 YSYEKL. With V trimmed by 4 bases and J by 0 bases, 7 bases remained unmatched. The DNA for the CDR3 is TGCGCCAGCAGCCTCTCGACAGGGAGTAGCACAGATACGCAGTATTTT. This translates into CASSLSTGSSTDTQYF.

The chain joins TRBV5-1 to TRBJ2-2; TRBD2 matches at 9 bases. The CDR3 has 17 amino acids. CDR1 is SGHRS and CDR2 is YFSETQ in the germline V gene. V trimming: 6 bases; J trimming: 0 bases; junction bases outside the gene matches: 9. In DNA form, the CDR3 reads TGCGCCAGCACCCCTCTAGCGGGAACTGCGAACACCGGGGAGCTGTTTTTT. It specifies CASTPLAGTANTGELFF.

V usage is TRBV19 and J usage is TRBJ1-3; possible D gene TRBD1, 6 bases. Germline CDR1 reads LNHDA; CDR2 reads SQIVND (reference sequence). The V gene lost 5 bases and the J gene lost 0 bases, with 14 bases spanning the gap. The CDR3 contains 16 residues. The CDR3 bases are TGTGCCAGTAGTCCTCCGACAGGCGGCTCTGGAAACACCATATATTTT. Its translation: CASSPPTGGSGNTIYF. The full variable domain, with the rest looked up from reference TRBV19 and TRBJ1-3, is DGGITQSPKYLFRKEGQNVTLSCEQNLNHDAMYWYRQDPGQGLRLIYYSQIVNDFQKGDIAEGYSVSREKKESFPLTVTSAQKNPTAFYLCASSPPTGGSGNTIYFGEGSWLTVV.

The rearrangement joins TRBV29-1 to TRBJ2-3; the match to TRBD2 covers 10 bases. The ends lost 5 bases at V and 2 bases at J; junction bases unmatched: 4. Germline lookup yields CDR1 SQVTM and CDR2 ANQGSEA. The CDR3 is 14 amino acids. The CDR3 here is CSVWTSGNTDTQYF. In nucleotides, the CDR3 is TGCAGCGTTTGGACTAGCGGAAACACAGATACGCAGTATTTT.

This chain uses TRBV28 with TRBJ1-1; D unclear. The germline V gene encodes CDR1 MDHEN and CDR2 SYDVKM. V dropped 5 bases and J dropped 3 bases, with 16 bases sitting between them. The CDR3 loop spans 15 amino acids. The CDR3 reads CASSPPQVVDTEAFF. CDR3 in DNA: TGTGCCAGCAGTCCGCCGCAGGTTGTGGACACTGAAGCTTTCTTT. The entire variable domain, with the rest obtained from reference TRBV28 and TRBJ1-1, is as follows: DVKVTQSSRYLVKRTGEKVFLECVQDMDHENMFWYRQDPGLGLRLIYFSYDVKMKEKGDIPEGYSVSREKKERFSLILESASTNQTSMYLCASSPPQVVDTEAFFGQGTRLTVV.

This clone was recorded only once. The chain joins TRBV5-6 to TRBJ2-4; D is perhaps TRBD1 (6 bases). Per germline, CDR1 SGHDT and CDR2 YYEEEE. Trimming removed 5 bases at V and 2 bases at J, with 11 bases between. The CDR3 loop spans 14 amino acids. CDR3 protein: CASSRGQTKNIQYF. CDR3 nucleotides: TGTGCCAGCAGTCGAGGACAGACCAAAAACATTCAGTACTTC.

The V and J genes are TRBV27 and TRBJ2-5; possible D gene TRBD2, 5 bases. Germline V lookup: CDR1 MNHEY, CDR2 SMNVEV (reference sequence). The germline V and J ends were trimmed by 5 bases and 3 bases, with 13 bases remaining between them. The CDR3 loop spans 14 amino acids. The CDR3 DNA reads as TGTGCCAGCAGTGAAGGGTCCGGGAAAGAGACCCAGTACTTC. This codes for CASSEGSGKETQYF.

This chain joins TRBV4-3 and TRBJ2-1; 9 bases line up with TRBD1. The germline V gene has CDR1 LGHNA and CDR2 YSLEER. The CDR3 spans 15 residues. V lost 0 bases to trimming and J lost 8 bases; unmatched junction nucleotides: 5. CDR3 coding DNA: TGCGCCAGCAGCCAAGATAGGGACAGGGAGGATGAGCAGTTCTTC. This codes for CASSQDRDREDEQFF.

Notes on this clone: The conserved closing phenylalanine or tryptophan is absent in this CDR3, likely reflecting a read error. CDR3 amino acids: CASRYRYADNSPLHV. CDR3 DNA: TGTGCCAGCAGATATCGATACGCGGATAATTCACCCCTCCACGTT. The chain is built from TRBV27 and TRBJ1-6; D not certain. Trimming cost V 6 bases and J 5 bases, with 14 bases left between them. This CDR3 comprises 15 residues. In germline, CDR1 is MNHEY, CDR2 SMNVEV (reference sequence).

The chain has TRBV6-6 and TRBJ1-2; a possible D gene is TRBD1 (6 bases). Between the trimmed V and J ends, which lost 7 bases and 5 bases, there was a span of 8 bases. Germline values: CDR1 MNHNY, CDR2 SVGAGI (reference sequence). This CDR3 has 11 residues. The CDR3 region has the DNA TGTGCCAGCACAGGACAGTATGGCTACACCTTC. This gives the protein CASTGQYGYTF.

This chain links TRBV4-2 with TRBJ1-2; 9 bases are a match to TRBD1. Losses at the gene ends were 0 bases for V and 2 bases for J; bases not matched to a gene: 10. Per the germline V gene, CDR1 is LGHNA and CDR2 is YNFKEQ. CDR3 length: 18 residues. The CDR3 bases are TGTGCCAGCAGCCAAGAGCCTTATCCCGGGACAGGGAACTATGGCTACACCTTC. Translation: CASSQEPYPGTGNYGYTF.

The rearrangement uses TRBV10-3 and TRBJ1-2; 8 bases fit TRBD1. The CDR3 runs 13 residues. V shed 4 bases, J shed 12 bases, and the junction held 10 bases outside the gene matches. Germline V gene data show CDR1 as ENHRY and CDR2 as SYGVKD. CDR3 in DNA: TGTGCCATCAGTGTTCATCCGGGACAGGTCGACACCTTC. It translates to CAISVHPGQVDTF.

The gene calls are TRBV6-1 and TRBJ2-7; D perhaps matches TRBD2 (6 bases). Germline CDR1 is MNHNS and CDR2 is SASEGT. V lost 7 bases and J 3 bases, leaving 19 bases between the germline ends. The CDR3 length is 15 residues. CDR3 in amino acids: CASTPTGEPFYEQYV. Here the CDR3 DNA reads TGTGCCAGCACCCCGACGGGGGAACCCTTCTACGAGCAGTACGTC.

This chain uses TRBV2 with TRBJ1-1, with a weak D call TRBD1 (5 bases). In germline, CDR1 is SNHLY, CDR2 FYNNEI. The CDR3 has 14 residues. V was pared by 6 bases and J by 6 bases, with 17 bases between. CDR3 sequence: CASRASQGWSEAFF. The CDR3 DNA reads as TGTGCCAGCAGAGCCTCCCAGGGATGGTCTGAAGCTTTCTTT. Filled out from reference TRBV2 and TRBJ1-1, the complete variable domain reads EPEVTQTPSHQVTQMGQEVILRCVPISNHLYFYWYRQILGQKVEFLVSFYNNEISEKSEIFDDQFSVERPDGSNFTLKIRSTKLEDSAMYFCASRASQGWSEAFFGQGTRLTVV.

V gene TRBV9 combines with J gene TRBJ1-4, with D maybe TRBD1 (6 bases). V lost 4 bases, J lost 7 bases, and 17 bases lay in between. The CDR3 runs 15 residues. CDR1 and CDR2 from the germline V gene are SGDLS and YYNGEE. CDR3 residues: CASSRGGGGFEKLFF. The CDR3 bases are TGTGCCAGCAGCCGCGGGGGGGGCGGATTTGAAAAACTGTTTTTT.